What follows are 9 T cell receptor beta chains derived from one specimen sequenced in a study of blood T cells in healthy people across ages. The authors ran a second PCR of roughly 7 to 11 cycles using a sample-barcoded 5' primer and a J-beta primer mix. A single record per CDR3 protein comes from TCRdb applying MiXCR to the 5' RACE reads. The sample yields about 1.6 million distinct CDR3 sequences, almost 35% seen once. The sequencing input was blood. These receptors all stem from a woman in her twenties or thirties in good health.

This chain joins TRBV21-1 and TRBJ2-1; TRBD2 was called by the table and not checked on the DNA. TRBV21-1 is given as a pseudogene. The CDR3 spans 16 residues. The CDR3 here is CASSKEEFIEAPQQFF. The CDR3 nucleotides read TGTGCCAGCAGCAAGGAAGAATTTATAGAGGCCCCGCAGCAGTTCTTC.

Concerning this clonotype: The junction departs from the called germline gene at one end, perhaps through a read error. The chain joins TRBV3-1 to TRBJ2-5; 12 bases line up with TRBD2. CDR1 is LGHDT, CDR2 YNNKEL, per germline (reference sequence). The CDR3 is 17 residues long. The CDR3: CVSSQGGTSGSQETQYF. As DNA, the CDR3 is TGTGTCAGCAGCCAAGGGGGGACTAGCGGGTCACAAGAGACCCAGTACTTC.

This clonotype appeared a single time. The DNA of the CDR3 is TGTGCCTGGAGTGTATTCACAGGGATCCAAGAGACCCAGTACTTC. Encoded protein: CAWSVFTGIQETQYF. The rearrangement uses TRBV30 and TRBJ2-4, with D possibly being TRBD1 (6 bases). The end of the DNA fits TRBJ2-5 better, so the J call may be wrong. This CDR3 region has 15 residues. The germline V gene has CDR1 GTSNPN and CDR2 SVGIG (reference sequence).

The gene calls are TRBV4-1 and TRBJ2-3; D may be TRBD1 or TRBD2 (5 bases each). V was clipped by 1 base and J by 3 bases, with 11 bases between them. The CDR3 runs to 15 residues. Germline V lookup: CDR1 MGHRA, CDR2 YSYEKL. CDR3 in amino acids: CASSQVGVGTDTQYF. CDR3 nucleotides: TGCGCCAGCAGCCAAGTGGGGGTAGGGACAGATACGCAGTATTTT.

The chain recombines TRBV7-9 with TRBJ1-4, with a weak D call TRBD1 (5 bases). CDR1 and CDR2 from the germline V gene are SEHNR and FQNEAQ (reference sequence). The length of the CDR3 is 16 residues. V gave up 5 bases and J gave up 0 bases, with 13 bases separating them. CDR3 sequence reads: CASSRGTPATNEKLFF. The CDR3 nucleotides read TGTGCCAGCAGCCGAGGGACTCCAGCAACTAATGAAAAACTGTTTTTT.

This clonotype has only one observation. A read error may account for a junction end that differs from germline. The chain joins TRBV7-9 to TRBJ2-7, with TRBD2 matching 14 bases. The germline V gene encodes CDR1 SEHNR and CDR2 FQNEAQ (reference sequence). CDR3 length: 17 amino acids. CDR3 residues: CASSSLTGTSGSYEQYF. CDR3 nucleotide sequence: TGCGCCAGCAGCTCACTCACAGGGACTAGCGGGAGTTACGAGCAGTACTTC.

V is TRBV7-9 and J is TRBJ2-6; D is unresolved. V gave up 5 bases and J gave up 2 bases, with 13 bases separating them. Germline assignment: CDR1 SEHNR and CDR2 FQNEAQ (reference sequence). The CDR3 runs to 16 residues. DNA for the CDR3: TGTGCCAGCAGCACCACGGCGTGGGCTGGGGCCAACGTCCTGACTTTC. This translates into CASSTTAWAGANVLTF.

The sample holds many counts of this clonotype. The chain carries TRBV29-1 and TRBJ1-2; D is unclear. Trimming removed 4 bases from V and 8 bases from J, with 14 bases in between. This CDR3 is built from 12 residues. The germline V gene encodes CDR1 SQVTM and CDR2 ANQGSEA. The CDR3 sequence: CSVGTDPGGYTF. CDR3 nucleotide sequence: TGCAGCGTTGGAACGGACCCCGGAGGCTACACCTTC.

V is TRBV24-1 and J is TRBJ1-1, with D unclear. The CDR3 is made up of 13 amino acids. Germline V CDR1 and CDR2: KGHDR, SFDVKD. Trimming cost V 1 base and J 1 base, with 3 bases left between them. The CDR3 sequence is CATSDFTNTEAFF. The CDR3 bases are TGTGCCACCAGTGATTTTACGAACACTGAAGCTTTCTTT.